The rows below give T cell receptor beta chains drawn from one sample of a study of blood T cell repertoires in COVID-19. Method: immunoSEQ multiplex PCR; TCRdb's copy keeps in-frame clones and lacks some. The table records roughly 24,000 clones, 80% to 95% of them present only once. Sequencing used peripheral blood. These receptors came from a human donor in a cohort sampled during active COVID-19. The CDR3 runs from the conserved cysteine through the conserved F or W. D genes are given only for firm matches. Clone size appears in some rows only: once, few, many, or a class for an expanded clone.

length	D	size	V	J	CDR3	DNA
15	-	-	TRBV6-1	TRBJ1-2	CASSETTGLGYGYTF	TGTGCCAGCAGTGAAACAACAGGGTTGGGCTATGGCTACACCTTC
21	-	-	TRBV21-1	TRBJ2-2	CASSTPTVGLAGVRNTGELFF	TGTGCCAGCAGCACCCCCACGGTCGGACTAGCGGGAGTGAGGAACACCGGGGAGCTGTTTTTT
18	-	-	TRBV9	TRBJ2-3	CASSVVVWAQPTTDTQYF	TGTGCCAGCAGCGTAGTAGTTTGGGCGCAACCAACCACAGATACGCAGTATTTT
16	TRBD1	-	TRBV5-1	TRBJ2-1	CASSLVGQTVYNEQFF	TGCGCCAGCAGCTTGGTGGGACAGACCGTCTACAATGAGCAGTTCTTC
15	-	once	TRBV15	TRBJ1-4	CATSDLGPNGGKLFF	TGTGCCACCAGCGACTTGGGGCCGAACGGGGGAAAACTGTTTTTT
15	TRBD2	-	TRBV5-8	TRBJ2-3	CASSLVGGGTDTQYF	TGTGCCAGCAGCTTGGTCGGGGGGGGCACAGATACGCAGTATTTT
15	TRBD1	-	TRBV28	TRBJ2-7	CASSLQGTGGYEQYF	TGTGCCAGCAGTTTACAGGGGACAGGGGGCTACGAGCAGTACTTC
16	TRBD2	-	TRBV9	TRBJ2-1	CASSVVSGIIYNEQFF	TGTGCCAGCAGCGTAGTCAGCGGGATTATTTACAATGAGCAGTTCTTC
13	-	-	TRBV5-6	TRBJ2-3	CASSLLSTDTQYF	TGTGCCAGCAGCTTACTTAGCACAGATACGCAGTATTTT
13	-	-	TRBV4-1	TRBJ2-7	CASSWSWGDEQYF	TGCGCCAGCAGCTGGAGTTGGGGGGACGAGCAGTACTTC
15	TRBD2	-	TRBV5-1	TRBJ2-7	CASSSGLAGSGEQYF	TGCGCCAGCAGCTCAGGACTAGCGGGATCGGGCGAGCAGTACTTC
11	-	-	TRBV3-1/TRBV3-2	TRBJ2-7	CASSQYYEQYF	TGTGCCAGCAGCCAATACTACGAGCAGTACTTC
16	TRBD1	-	TRBV19	TRBJ1-2	CASSIELGQGNYGYTF	TGTGCCAGTAGTATAGAACTAGGACAGGGAAACTATGGCTACACCTTC
18	TRBD1	-	TRBV7-6	TRBJ1-1	CASSATPIQGARVTEAFF	TGTGCCAGCAGCGCCACACCAATCCAGGGGGCGCGGGTCACTGAAGCTTTCTTT
23	TRBD2	once	TRBV10-3	TRBJ2-7	CAISDPSRPAGTSGSGSSYEQYF	TGTGCCATCAGTGATCCTTCGCGCCCGGCAGGGACTAGCGGGAGTGGGTCAAGCTACGAGCAGTACTTC
13	TRBD1	-	TRBV6-5	TRBJ2-7	CASSDREVDEQYF	TGTGCCAGCTCGGACAGGGAGGTCGACGAGCAGTACTTC
14	TRBD2	-	TRBV7-2	TRBJ2-7	CASSLGGSILEQYF	TGTGCCAGCAGCCTGGGGGGGTCAATTCTCGAGCAGTACTTC
16	TRBD2	-	TRBV28	TRBJ2-4	CASSSPGRGGPNIQYF	TGTGCCAGCAGTTCCCCAGGTCGGGGGGGCCCGAACATTCAGTACTTC
14	TRBD1	once	TRBV6-5	TRBJ2-7	CASGKTGGIDEQYF	TGTGCCAGCGGCAAGACAGGGGGCATCGACGAGCAGTACTTC
11	-	-	TRBV20-1	TRBJ2-7	CSALGGNEQYF	TGCAGTGCCCTAGGCGGGAACGAGCAGTACTTC
14	TRBD1	-	TRBV9	TRBJ1-2	CASSVGQGGYGYTF	TGTGCCAGCAGCGTAGGACAGGGGGGCTATGGCTACACCTTC
14	TRBD1	-	TRBV5-6	TRBJ1-5	CASSLGGLGQPQHF	TGTGCCAGCAGCTTAGGGGGCCTCGGGCAGCCCCAGCATTTT
14	TRBD1	-	TRBV5-6	TRBJ2-4	CASSLRQGMNIQYF	TGTGCCAGCAGCTTACGACAGGGGATGAACATTCAGTACTTC
13	-	-	TRBV5-6	TRBJ2-3	CASSLDTTDTQYF	TGTGCCAGCAGCCTTGACACCACAGATACGCAGTATTTT
14	-	-	TRBV2	TRBJ1-1	CASSFGQGNTEAFF	TGTGCCAGCAGTTTCGGCCAGGGGAACACTGAAGCTTTCTTT
13	-	-	TRBV6-6	TRBJ1-5	CASRDISNQPQHF	TGTGCCAGCAGGGACATTAGCAATCAGCCCCAGCATTTT
16	TRBD1	-	TRBV6-1	TRBJ2-1	CASSDRQGSSYNEQFF	TGTGCCAGCAGTGACAGACAGGGGAGCTCCTACAATGAGCAGTTCTTC
14	-	-	TRBV6-5	TRBJ2-1	CASIKLSSYNEQFF	TGTGCCAGCATAAAGCTAAGCTCCTACAATGAGCAGTTCTTC
13	-	-	TRBV9	TRBJ1-4	CASSNTNNEKLFF	TGTGCCAGCAGCAACACTAATAATGAAAAACTGTTTTTT
13	TRBD1	-	TRBV13	TRBJ1-2	CASSLTGLGGYTF	TGTGCCAGCAGCTTGACAGGGTTGGGTGGCTACACCTTC
15	TRBD2	once	TRBV7-8	TRBJ2-2	CASSRAGGPIGELFF	TGTGCCAGCAGCCGAGCGGGGGGGCCAATCGGGGAGCTGTTTTTT
14	-	once	TRBV6-1	TRBJ2-7	CASSEYRAPYEQYF	TGTGCCAGCAGTGAATACAGGGCCCCCTACGAGCAGTACTTC
15	TRBD1	-	TRBV6-5	TRBJ2-7	CASSQWTGGSYEQYF	TGTGCCAGCAGTCAATGGACAGGGGGCTCCTACGAGCAGTACTTC
16	TRBD1	-	TRBV5-8	TRBJ1-5	CASSFQGAVGNQPQHF	TGTGCCAGCAGCTTCCAGGGGGCGGTGGGCAATCAGCCCCAGCATTTT
15	-	-	TRBV5-1	TRBJ1-6	CASSLEEGWNSPLHF	TGCGCCAGCAGCTTGGAGGAGGGGTGGAATTCACCCCTCCACTTT
16	-	-	TRBV6-1	TRBJ2-1	CASSEINETPLAEQFF	TGTGCCAGCAGTGAAATAAACGAAACTCCCCTCGCTGAGCAGTTCTTC
16	-	-	TRBV19	TRBJ2-6	CASSIDGISGANVLTF	TGTGCCAGTAGTATCGACGGGATCTCTGGGGCCAACGTCCTGACTTTC
17	TRBD2	-	TRBV5-1	TRBJ2-1	CASSRGTSGNGVNEQFF	TGCGCCAGCAGCCGCGGGACTAGCGGGAACGGTGTTAATGAGCAGTTCTTC
15	TRBD1	-	TRBV28	TRBJ1-1	CASSVLTGAGTEAFF	TGTGCCAGCAGTGTCTTGACAGGGGCGGGCACTGAAGCTTTCTTT
17	TRBD2	-	TRBV6-2/TRBV6-3	TRBJ2-7	CASSSPTGGRPTYEQYF	TGTGCCAGCAGCTCGCCGACGGGCGGGAGGCCCACCTACGAGCAGTACTTC
12	-	-	TRBV28	TRBJ1-4	CASSLNPGKLFF	TGTGCCAGCAGTCTAAATCCGGGTAAACTGTTTTTT
12	-	-	TRBV7-9	TRBJ1-1	CASSLAPLEAFF	TGTGCCAGCAGCTTAGCTCCCCTCGAAGCTTTCTTT
15	TRBD2	once	TRBV24-1	TRBJ2-1	CATSATSGRSNEQFF	TGTGCCACCAGTGCTACTAGCGGGAGATCCAATGAGCAGTTCTTC
15	TRBD1	-	TRBV7-8	TRBJ2-7	CASSLSLGQGYEQYF	TGTGCCAGCAGCCTAAGCTTGGGACAGGGGTACGAGCAGTACTTC
18	TRBD1	-	TRBV11-2	TRBJ1-4	CASSQGQAGVGVAEKLFF	TGTGCCAGCAGCCAAGGACAGGCTGGGGTGGGGGTGGCTGAAAAACTGTTTTTT
15	-	-	TRBV5-1	TRBJ1-2	CASSLEGSTNYGYTF	TGCGCCAGCAGCTTAGAGGGCAGTACTAACTATGGCTACACCTTC